This T cell receptor (beta chain) was identified in a study of identical twins. This clonotype has only a few counts. The antigen is unknown. Regarding the study as a whole: Fewer insertions were carried by abundant cord blood beta clonotypes, but none was seen in memory repertoires.

The CDR3 spans 14 residues. CDR1 SGHRS and CDR2 YFSETQ come from the germline V gene. V was trimmed by 7 bases and J by 0 bases, leaving 13 bases between them. There were only healthy Caucasians among the donors. TCRdb redid the calling of the 5' RACE reads with MiXCR, one entry per CDR3 protein. The repertoire holds around 1.7 million distinct CDR3 sequences, about 31% seen once, with about 0.3% in the top ten. Material for sequencing was cord blood. J is TRBJ1-1 and V is TRBV5-1; D gene unclear. This receptor was obtained from a newborn girl in good health. The CDR3 loop reads CASRRVIMNTEAFF. The DNA for the CDR3 is TGCGCCAGCCGGCGGGTGATCATGAACACTGAAGCTTTCTTT. Together with reference TRBV5-1 and TRBJ1-1, the CDR3 gives the full variable domain: KAGVTQTPRYLIKTRGQQVTLSCSPISGHRSVSWYQQTPGQGLQFLFEYFSETQRNKGNFPGRFSGRQFSNSRSEMNVSTLELGDSALYLCASRRVIMNTEAFFGQGTRLTVV.